Shown below are 18 T cell receptor beta chains from a single sample sequenced in a study of shared clonotypes between healthy human individuals. Method: immunoSEQ multiplex PCR; TCRdb's copy keeps in-frame clones and lacks some. The sample shows about half a million clones, about 84% of them seen only once. The specimen sequenced was PBMCs. Every receptor here comes from a woman between 40 and 55 years old in good health. Some clones in this sample may be carry-over from other donors' samples.

This clone came up once. Since no conserved phenylalanine or tryptophan closes the CDR3, a read error is the likely cause. J is TRBJ2-7 and V is TRBV10-1, with a possible D match to TRBD2 (5 bases). Germline-derived CDR1 and CDR2 are WNHNN and SYGVQD (reference sequence). The CDR3 length is 15 residues. Trimming pared 2 bases from V and 6 bases from J, leaving 17 bases between. DNA of the CDR3: TGCGCCAGCAGTGAGGGTGGTGTGGGAGCGGTCGAGCAGTACCTC. Translation gives CASSEGGVGAVEQYL.

This clone was seen only a few times. The chain combines TRBV7-2 with TRBJ2-1; D gene ambiguous. Germline V gene lookup returns CDR1 SGHTA and CDR2 FQGNSA. This CDR3 has 12 amino acids. V lost 1 base and J lost 7, with 5 bases in between. The DNA of the CDR3 is TGTGCCAGCAGCTTAGGGCTGAATGAGCAGTTCTTC. It translates to CASSLGLNEQFF.

V and J are TRBV28 and TRBJ2-6, with 11 nucleotides matching TRBD2. The CDR3 loop spans 19 amino acids. V dropped 5 bases and J dropped 0; count of bases not matched to a gene: 9. Germline CDR1 is MDHEN and CDR2 is SYDVKM. CDR3 protein: CASSLPGLAAGSGANVLTF. The CDR3 bases are TGTGCCAGCAGTCTCCCGGGACTAGCGGCGGGCTCTGGGGCCAACGTCCTGACTTTC.

The chain recombines TRBV7-9 with TRBJ1-2; D gene unclear. The ends were cut back, 1 base at V and 0 bases at J, with 12 bases in the middle. The CDR3 covers 16 residues. Germline CDR1 is SEHNR and CDR2 is FQNEAQ (reference sequence). CDR3 DNA: TGTGCCAGCAGCTTAGTCGCGGGCAGCTCTAACTATGGCTACACCTTC. It specifies CASSLVAGSSNYGYTF.

As regards this clone: A far larger clone lies a single base away; this is likely a read error. The V and J genes are TRBV25-1 and TRBJ2-1; D unclear. CDR3 size: 11 residues. V lost 4 bases, J lost 10 bases, and 8 bases lay in between. Germline CDR1 is MGHDK and CDR2 is SYGVNS. CDR3 protein: CASSALPEQFF. The CDR3 DNA follows: TGTGCCAGCAGTGCACTTCCCGAGCAGTTCTTC.

The CDR3 protein is CASSLGPAGSTDTQYF. CDR3 DNA sequence: TGTGCCAGCAGCTTAGGACCGGCCGGTAGCACAGATACGCAGTATTTT. The chain is built from TRBV11-3 and TRBJ2-3; D gene uncertain. V gave up 1 base and J gave up 0 bases, with 11 bases separating them. Germline V gene lookup returns CDR1 SGHNT and CDR2 YENEEA. This CDR3 is 16 amino acids long.

The chain couples TRBV29-1 to TRBJ2-3; 7 positions agree with TRBD2. CDR3 length equals 14 residues. The V segment lost 4 bases and the J segment 4 bases; nucleotides outside the gene matches: 8. The germline V gene encodes CDR1 SQVTM and CDR2 ANQGSEA. The CDR3 DNA follows: TGCAGCGTTGCGGGAGGCCGGGGCGCAGATACGCAGTATTTT. Translated, it gives CSVAGGRGADTQYF.

The chain couples TRBV4-2 to TRBJ2-3; D gene unclear. The CDR3 is made up of 16 amino acids. The germline V gene encodes CDR1 LGHNA and CDR2 YNFKEQ. Trimming shortened V by 5 bases and J by 4 bases, and 19 bases separated the two germline ends. CDR3 DNA: TGTGCCAGCAGCTTAAGAAGGGCGGTACGCGCAGATACGCAGTATTTT. The encoded protein is CASSLRRAVRADTQYF.

The V and J genes are TRBV6-4 and TRBJ1-4; no definite D call. V lost 5 bases and J 8 bases, leaving 6 bases between the germline ends. CDR1 MRHNA and CDR2 SNTAGT come from the germline V gene. The CDR3 is 11 residues long. The CDR3 coding sequence is TGTGCCAGCAGTTCCGGAGAAAAACTGTTTTTT. It translates to CASSSGEKLFF.

In its sample, this clone was seen a few times. The rearrangement uses TRBV2 and TRBJ1-2; TRBD1 is a possible D gene (6 bases). Looked up from germline, CDR1 is SNHLY and CDR2 is FYNNEI. The CDR3 has 13 amino acids. V gave up 6 bases and J gave up 0 bases, with 8 bases separating them. In DNA, the CDR3 is TGTGCCAGCAGGGGGACAACTAACTATGGCTACACCTTC. The encoded protein is CASRGTTNYGYTF.

Concerning this clone itself: It is likely a read error: a sequence one base away is far more abundant. Other DNA sequences in the same sample also yield this CDR3. CDR3 protein: CASRIGGAESYNEQFF. CDR3 bases: TGTGCCAGCCGGATCGGGGGAGCGGAATCCTACAATGAACAGTTCTTC. V gene TRBV18 combines with J gene TRBJ2-1; a weak D match, TRBD2 (6 bases). This CDR3 comprises 16 residues. CDR1 KGHSH and CDR2 LQKENI come from the germline V gene. Drawing the rest from reference TRBV18 and TRBJ2-1, the complete variable domain is NAGVMQNPRHLVRRRGQEARLRCSPMKGHSHVYWYRQLPEEGLKFMVYLQKENIIDESGMPKERFSAEFPKEGPSILRIQQVVRGDSAAYFCASRIGGAESYNEQFFGPGTRLTVL.

The chain links TRBV7-9 to TRBJ2-3, with D possibly TRBD1 on 6 matching bases. This CDR3 has 15 amino acids. V dropped 5 bases and J dropped 1 base, with 13 bases sitting between them. Germline V CDR1 and CDR2: SEHNR, FQNEAQ (reference sequence). CDR3 coding DNA: TGTGCCAGCAGCCCAGGGGTCGGAGGCACAGATACGCAGTATTTT. It is translated as CASSPGVGGTDTQYF.

This clone was seen once. Given a far larger clone just one base away, this is likely a sequencing read error. Other nucleotide sequences in the sample specify the same CDR3. This chain links TRBV18 with TRBJ1-5; no clear D. Per the germline V gene, CDR1 is KGHSH and CDR2 is LQKENI. The CDR3 contains 11 residues. The CDR3 spells CASSPIQPQHF. CDR3 coding DNA: TGTGCCAGCTCACCGATTCAGCCCCAGCATTTC.

The V gene is TRBV30, the J gene TRBJ1-2; TRBD1 might be the D (5 bases). Germline V gives CDR1 GTSNPN, CDR2 SVGIG (reference sequence). Trimming took 2 bases from V and 7 from J, leaving 14 bases between them. CDR3 length: 13 residues. CDR3 nucleotides: TGTGCCTGGAGTTCAGGGTCGGGGGGTGGCTACACCTTC. It encodes CAWSSGSGGGYTF.

A word on this clone: A far larger clone is off by one base, so a read error is likely. This chain joins TRBV28 and TRBJ1-2; D is ambiguous. The CDR3 sequence is 12 residues long. The V and J ends lost 6 bases and 7 bases respectively, with 12 bases between them. CDR1 is MDHEN, CDR2 SYDVKM, per germline. The CDR3 region is CASSLRLCGYTF. The DNA of the CDR3 is TGTGCCAGCAGCCTTCGACTGTGTGGCTACACCTTC.

V and J are TRBV18 and TRBJ1-2; D is unresolved. The CDR3 totals 16 residues. CDR1 KGHSH and CDR2 LQKENI come from the germline V gene. V was pared by 3 bases and J by 6 bases, with 20 bases between. This chain's CDR3 is CASSPGVWAADDGYTF. The CDR3 bases are TGTGCCAGCTCACCGGGTGTGTGGGCGGCTGATGATGGCTACACCTTC.

This rearrangement joins TRBV7-2 to TRBJ1-4; D not certain. The CDR3 covers 15 residues. V lost 5 bases, J lost 0 bases, and 10 bases lay in between. The germline V gene has CDR1 SGHTA and CDR2 FQGNSA. The CDR3 region has the DNA TGTGCCAGCAGCCCAATTAAAACAACTAATGAAAAACTGTTTTTT. Translation gives CASSPIKTTNEKLFF. Combining the CDR3 with reference TRBV7-2 and TRBJ1-4 gives the whole variable domain GAGVSQSPSNKVTEKGKDVELRCDPISGHTALYWYRQSLGQGLEFLIYFQGNSAPDKSGLPSDRFSAERTGGSVSTLTIQRTQQEDSAVYLCASSPIKTTNEKLFFGSGTQLSVL.

The V call is TRBV7-3, the J call TRBJ2-1; possibly TRBD2 for D (5 bases). This CDR3 is 15 amino acids long. Trimming took 2 bases from V and 2 from J, leaving 10 bases between them. Germline assignment: CDR1 SGHTA and CDR2 FQGTGA. The DNA of the CDR3 is TGTGCCAGCAGCTTATATACGGGAACCTACAATGAGCAGTTCTTC. This codes for CASSLYTGTYNEQFF.